The clone carrying this T cell receptor beta chain was recorded only once. This sample is part of a study of OX40 agonist ivuxolimab in advanced cancers. About the research overall: One patient with hepatocellular carcinoma and two with cutaneous melanoma, three in all, had partial responses.

Only in-frame clones appear in the TCRdb table, and some are missing; sequencing was by immunoSEQ multiplex PCR. This sample has 40,000 to 60,000 clones; 80% to 95% occur once, and the top ten carry approximately 6.7%. The sequence was collected from an adult with an advanced solid tumor such as melanoma, head and neck, liver or kidney cancer. The material sequenced was CD4+ or CD8+ T cells sorted from blood, taken in a trial of the OX40 agonist ivuxolimab.

The CDR3 protein is CASSLYGRGTEAFF. The CDR3, as DNA: TGTGCCAGCAGTTTATATGGCAGGGGGACCGAAGCTTTCTTT. The genes are TRBV28 and TRBJ1-1, with 7 bases matching TRBD1. The CDR3 has 14 amino acids. The V gene end was trimmed by 1 base and the J gene end by 8 bases; junction bases not matched to a gene: 7. Germline V gene data show CDR1 as MDHEN and CDR2 as SYDVKM.